This T cell receptor (beta chain) was obtained from a study of OX40 agonist ivuxolimab in advanced cancers. Across the whole study: Dose-escalation cases comprised hepatocellular carcinoma, melanoma, renal cell or head and neck cancer. Partial responses were achieved by three patients, of whom one had hepatocellular carcinoma and two had cutaneous melanoma. Whole-study results and caveats: Compared with CD4+, CD8+ T cells on average had more expanded clones. Both blood CD4+ and CD8+ T cells showed clonal growth by week 6 at 0.1 to 3.0 mg/kg.

The CDR3 runs 13 residues. V was pared by 5 bases and J by 3 bases, with 10 bases between. Germline CDR1 and CDR2: SGHNT and YENEEA. As concerns this clone: The antigen remains unidentified.

Libraries were prepared by immunoSEQ multiplex PCR; TCRdb keeps only in-frame clonotypes and omits some of them. The sample carries about 42,000 clones, approximately 90% recorded once. The genes are TRBV11-3 and TRBJ1-1; D perhaps matches TRBD1 (6 bases). Sample: CD4+ or CD8+ T cells sorted from blood, taken in a trial of the OX40 agonist ivuxolimab. The TCR was taken from an adult with an advanced solid tumor such as melanoma, head and neck, liver or kidney cancer. Here the CDR3 DNA reads TGTGCCAGCAGCCGGGCAGGGGACACTGAAGCTTTCTTT. This translates into CASSRAGDTEAFF.